Only one count was recorded for the clone carrying this T cell receptor (beta chain). The target antigen is unknown. This sample is part of a study of OX40 agonist ivuxolimab in advanced cancers. Sequencing used immunoSEQ multiplex PCR; TCRdb keeps in-frame clones, though not all of them. The profile shows around 71,000 clones, about 85% of them singletons. Patients were excluded for autoimmune disease history or systemic immunosuppression. Peripheral blood came from all dose cohorts at three timepoints. Trimming took off 3 bases at V and 0 bases at J, with 10 bases between the two ends. Germline values: CDR1 SGHNT, CDR2 YYREEE (reference sequence). The CDR3 has 15 residues. Findings and limits, study-wide: The CD4+ and CD8+ T cells in the blood had expanded clonally by week 6 at 0.1 to 3.0 mg/kg.

V gene TRBV5-4 combines with J gene TRBJ1-3, with D perhaps matching TRBD1 (5 bases). The sample was CD4+ or CD8+ T cells sorted from blood, taken in a trial of the OX40 agonist ivuxolimab. The clonotype comes from an adult with an advanced solid tumor such as melanoma, head and neck, liver or kidney cancer. The CDR3 nucleotides read TGTGCCAGCAGCTCGGACACACACTCTGGAAACACCATATATTTT. Translation gives CASSSDTHSGNTIYF.